This T cell receptor (beta chain) was observed in a study of T cells in Graves' hyperthyroidism and ophthalmopathy (dated by TCRdb to about 2019). Study-wide context: Peripheral blood samples were taken at the time of initial diagnosis, prior to any treatment. According to the paper, TCR Vbeta CDR3 sequencing was carried out on roughly 130 peripheral blood samples, which came from about 45 ophthalmopathy, under 80 hyperthyroidism and roughly 17 progressor patients. Thyroid tissue and blood T-cell repertoires from roughly 6 Graves' hyperthyroidism patients were also compared in the study. Whether ophthalmopathy could be predicted prospectively was tested in an independent validation cohort made up of some 20 hyperthyroidism patients plus 17 patients who later progressed to ophthalmopathy. Following sampling, methimazole starting at 30 mg daily was given to hyperthyroidism patients, and high-dose intravenous methylprednisolone was given to ophthalmopathy patients. The approximately 98 discovery patients were randomly divided into training and test sets at a 7:3 ratio. TCR V-J signatures able to tell the groups apart were searched for in a discovery cohort of some 97 patients, of whom over 40 had Graves' ophthalmopathy and roughly 59 had stable Graves' hyperthyroidism.

Points on this clonotype: The antigen it binds to is not known. No much larger clone exists at a distance of one base, and base qualities are not known.

V was cut back by 0 bases and J by 0 bases, leaving a gap of 12 bases between them. Including the terminal cysteine and phenylalanine, the CDR3 comprises 16 residues. Only CDR3 DNA remains: 48 bases, in frame from the first base. CDR1 and CDR2 are drawn from the germline V gene (reference sequence): MNHEY, SMNVEV. What the work shows at the level of the full study, not this receptor alone: Blood samples also contained most of the expanded thyroid clonotypes (frequency above 0.001), which suggests that blood repertoires may reflect thyroid immune responses. A 13 V-J signature model separated ophthalmopathy from stable hyperthyroidism, with around 91% sensitivity and about 81% specificity in cross-validation and 80%/75% in testing. Sample size was not statistically predetermined, and blinding of investigators to group allocation was not performed. In validation, the model predicted progression to ophthalmopathy a median of around 6.5 months before onset, with about 70% sensitivity and about 72% specificity.

In the ophthalmopathy patients, disease was moderately to severely active, with a Clinical Activity Score of 3 or more, a NOSPECS grade of 4 or more, and a duration of less than 3 months. Any patient with an uncontrolled infection, another autoimmune disease, pregnancy or lactation was excluded. Diagnoses were established on the basis of clinical symptoms, serum thyroxine and TRAb, thyroid ultrasound, and orbital computed tomography. PBMCs were separated from over 9 ml of fresh peripheral blood using Ficoll-Paque density gradient centrifugation. Total RNA was extracted with Trizol reagent, and quality was checked on an Agilent 2100 Bioanalyzer. The TCR beta CDR3 regions were amplified from the RNA transcripts. A first-round RT-PCR of the TCR CDR3 used the HTBI primer set with the Qiagen OneStep RT-PCR kit. Libraries were constructed in a second round of multiplex PCR, after which size selection and purification were carried out. Libraries were sequenced paired-end with 100 bp reads on an Illumina HiSeq2000. Per the source publication's procedure: SOAPnuke was used to process the raw data, with reads discarded if the reads contained adapters or uncalled bases, had a mean Phred below 15, or lacked an exact constant-primer or identifier match. High-quality paired reads were merged with COPE v1.2.5, and unique nucleotide sequences were defined as clonotypes. MiTCR v1.1 was used to align the clonotypes against IMGT TRBV, TRBD and TRBJ reference segments. The analysis included only V-J combinations with a frequency above 0.0001, which together covered approximately 99% of the repertoires. A TCS score was defined as the ratio of F50 (clonal expansion) to E x V (chaos), with BLOSUM62-based TCRdist applied between CDR3 peptides within each V-J. Welch's t-statistics and random forest reduced around 510 V-J features to 10 to 15, which were used in a naive Bayes classifier (R e1071). TCRdb trimmed public reads at Q25 via fastp, called clones via MiXCR and kept in-frame beta chains. A single entry per CDR3 protein holds the most common genes and DNA from its merged rows. The V and J calls and clone size are TCRdb's, not the authors'. A total of 200,000 to 300,000 distinct CDR3 sequences appear in this sample, around 26% of them only once. Of the sample, about a third falls within the top ten clones.

The clonotype originates from a woman aged 40 to 50 with Graves' ophthalmopathy. This sequence uses TRBV27 and TRBJ2-7; TRBD1 is a weak D gene call, 7 bases matching. The sample consisted of blood. The DNA sequence follows: TGTGCCAGCAGTTTATCCGCAGGGGGGCCCTCCTACGAGCAGTACTTC. It specifies CASSLSAGGPSYEQYF.